The 22 T cell receptor beta chains below come from one sample, sequenced in a study of T-cell memory formation after mild COVID-19. TCRdb re-called the 5' RACE reads through MiXCR, storing one row per CDR3 protein. The table has about 160,000 distinct CDR3 sequences, roughly a third seen once. The sequencing sample was made of PBMCs or a T cell subset sorted from them (not recorded which). The origin of the receptors is an adult woman who had mild COVID-19 (a few samples of this study predate the infection). Cell type and time point are not known.

The V gene is TRBV14, the J gene TRBJ1-4; perhaps TRBD1 as D (6 bases). This CDR3 spans 13 amino acids. V lost 3 bases and J 8 bases, leaving 10 bases between the germline ends. The germline V gene has CDR1 SGHDN and CDR2 FVKESK. In DNA form, the CDR3 reads TGTGCCAGCAGCCAGGGGGCGGGAGAAAAACTGTTTTTT. As protein: CASSQGAGEKLFF.

This rearrangement joins TRBV20-1 to TRBJ2-7; 7 positions agree with TRBD1. With 2 bases clipped from V and 3 bases from J, the junction kept 4 bases outside the gene matches. The CDR3 extends over 13 amino acids. Germline CDR1 DFQATT, CDR2 SNEGSKA (reference sequence). The DNA for the CDR3 is TGCAGTGCTAGAAACAGGGGAAGCTACGAGCAGTACTTC. Its translation is CSARNRGSYEQYF.

V and J are TRBV5-1 and TRBJ2-2; 11 nucleotides line up with TRBD2. V shed 0 bases, J shed 5 bases, and the junction held 9 bases outside the gene matches. Germline values: CDR1 SGHRS, CDR2 YFSETQ. This CDR3 contains 18 residues. CDR3 nucleotides: TGCGCCAGCAGCTTGGATCTTAGCGGGGGGGCCAAGACCGGGGAGCTGTTTTTT. Translated: CASSLDLSGGAKTGELFF.

The chain has TRBV7-9 and TRBJ2-2; D gene uncertain. The length of the CDR3 is 16 residues. Germline CDR1 SEHNR, CDR2 FQNEAQ (reference sequence). Trimming removed 4 bases from V and 2 bases from J, with 14 bases in between. CDR3 region: CASSSRRPENTGELFF. The CDR3, as DNA: TGTGCCAGCAGCTCCAGGCGGCCAGAAAACACCGGGGAGCTGTTTTTT.

This chain links TRBV7-6 with TRBJ2-7; D unclear. CDR1 SGHVS and CDR2 FNYEAQ come from the germline V gene. The CDR3 runs 12 residues. Between the trimmed V and J ends, which lost 5 bases and 6 bases, there was a span of 11 bases. The CDR3 sequence is CASSPGLSEQYF. DNA of the CDR3: TGTGCCAGCAGCCCCGGCTTGAGCGAGCAGTACTTC.

J is TRBJ2-3 and V is TRBV10-3; 10 bases map to TRBD1. Germline V CDR1 and CDR2: ENHRY, SYGVKD. V shed 10 bases, J shed 4 bases, and the junction held 5 bases outside the gene matches. This CDR3 is 13 amino acids long. CDR3 protein: CATRQGASDTQYF. The CDR3 region has the DNA TGTGCCACCCGACAGGGGGCTTCAGATACGCAGTATTTT.

This clonotype was detected a few times. This chain connects TRBV9 to TRBJ2-7; D unresolved. Germline V gene data show CDR1 as SGDLS and CDR2 as YYNGEE. Trimming removed 0 bases from V and 6 bases from J, with 13 bases in between. CDR3 length: 14 residues. The CDR3 DNA is TGTGCCAGCAGCGTAGCGAGTGGGTCGGGCGAGCAGTACTTC. Amino acid sequence: CASSVASGSGEQYF.

The chain carries TRBV15 and TRBJ1-5; tentatively, D is TRBD1 (6 bases). V dropped 4 bases and J dropped 4 bases, with 14 bases sitting between them. Germline V gene sequence: CDR1 LNHNV, CDR2 YYDKDF (reference sequence). This CDR3 is built from 15 residues. The CDR3 protein is CATSTEGQNNQPQHF. The CDR3, as DNA: TGTGCCACCAGCACCGAAGGACAGAATAATCAGCCCCAGCATTTT.

The V gene is TRBV29-1, the J gene TRBJ2-1; 7 bases map to TRBD1. The germline CDR1 and CDR2 sequences are SQVTM and ANQGSEA. J was trimmed by 12 bases and V by 2 bases; bases with no gene match: 10. This CDR3 comprises 13 residues. The DNA for the CDR3 is TGCAGCGTTGAACAAACCTCCGACAGGGTGCAGTTCTTC. Encoded protein: CSVEQTSDRVQFF.

This chain joins TRBV7-8 and TRBJ2-2; D gene ambiguous. Trimming stripped 5 bases from V and 8 bases from J, with 9 bases between. The CDR3 is made up of 12 amino acids. The germline gives CDR1 SGHVS, CDR2 FQNEAQ. CDR3 nucleotides: TGTGCCAGCAGCGCTGTCGGTGGGGAGCTGTTTTTT. Its protein is CASSAVGGELFF.

V is TRBV7-9 and J is TRBJ1-4, with unresolved D. Trimming shortened V by 2 bases and J by 8 bases, and 12 bases separated the two germline ends. CDR1 and CDR2 from the germline V gene are SEHNR and FQNEAQ (reference sequence). This CDR3 comprises 14 residues. The CDR3 loop reads CASSLWGIGEKLFF. The CDR3 DNA reads TGTGCCAGCAGCTTATGGGGAATCGGAGAAAAACTGTTTTTT.

This clonotype was picked up many times. CDR3 coding DNA: TGTGCCAGCAGCCAGGGGACAGGAACCTACGAGCAGTACTTC. Translating it yields CASSQGTGTYEQYF. V gene TRBV7-2 combines with J gene TRBJ2-7, with 8 positions matching TRBD1. The CDR3 length is 14 residues. Germline V gene sequence: CDR1 SGHTA, CDR2 FQGNSA. V shed 5 bases, J shed 2 bases, and the junction held 5 bases outside the gene matches.

V is TRBV3-1 and J is TRBJ2-3, with 8 nucleotides matching TRBD2. The trim removed 4 bases at V and 3 bases at J, leaving 9 bases unmatched. The CDR3 runs 16 residues. Germline V gives CDR1 LGHDT, CDR2 YNNKEL (reference sequence). The CDR3 spells CASSLIAGSETDTQYF. DNA of the CDR3: TGTGCCAGCAGCCTAATAGCGGGAAGCGAGACAGATACGCAGTATTTT.

The chain uses TRBV7-3 and TRBJ2-2, with a weak D call TRBD1 (5 bases). CDR3 length: 17 amino acids. The germline V and J ends were trimmed by 2 bases and 7 bases, with 20 bases remaining between them. Looked up from germline, CDR1 is SGHTA and CDR2 is FQGTGA. CDR3 protein: CASSLSHSRDGNGELFF. CDR3 bases: TGTGCCAGCAGCTTATCCCACTCCAGGGATGGTAACGGGGAGCTGTTTTTT.

This clonotype was detected a few times. J is TRBJ2-5 and V is TRBV15; D not certain. Trimming left V 0 bases short and J 5 bases short, with 7 bases between. Germline assignment: CDR1 LNHNV and CDR2 YYDKDF (reference sequence). The CDR3 extends over 13 amino acids. The CDR3 coding sequence is TGTGCCACCAGCAGAGAACGACTGGAGACCCAGTACTTC. Its translation is CATSRERLETQYF.

The chain combines TRBV4-3 with TRBJ2-2; D not certain. Trimming shortened V by 1 base and J by 3 bases, and 12 bases separated the two germline ends. The V gene's germline CDR1 is LGHNA and CDR2 YSLEER. The CDR3 totals 16 residues. DNA of the CDR3: TGCGCCAGCAGCCAAGTTTACGGACGATACACCGGGGAGCTGTTTTTT. The encoded protein is CASSQVYGRYTGELFF.

The J gene is TRBJ2-2, the V gene TRBV4-3; 8 nucleotides match TRBD1. The CDR3 loop spans 16 amino acids. Trimming removed 1 base from V and 2 bases from J; junction bases left unmatched: 3. Germline assignment: CDR1 LGHNA and CDR2 YSLEER. DNA of the CDR3: TGCGCCAGCAGCCAAGGGCAGGGGGCTAACACCGGGGAGCTGTTTTTT. It encodes CASSQGQGANTGELFF.

This clonotype was counted a single time. The V gene is TRBV5-1, the J gene TRBJ1-2, with D hard to call. This CDR3 region has 13 residues. CDR1 and CDR2 from the germline V gene are SGHRS and YFSETQ. The ends were cut back, 5 bases at V and 2 bases at J, with 10 bases in the middle. The CDR3 loop is CASREVGNYGYTF. The CDR3 coding sequence is TGCGCCAGCAGGGAGGTGGGGAACTATGGCTACACCTTC.

V usage is TRBV21-1 and J usage is TRBJ2-7. TRBV21-1 is a recognized pseudogene. The CDR3 extends over 13 amino acids. Written as DNA, the CDR3 is TGTGCCAGCAGCAAAGGGCGCGTACGGGAGCAGTACTTC. It is translated as CASSKGRVREQYF.

This rearrangement joins TRBV20-1 to TRBJ1-1; possible D gene TRBD1, 6 bases. CDR3 length equals 15 residues. Germline V gene lookup returns CDR1 DFQATT and CDR2 SNEGSKA (reference sequence). The ends were cut back, 5 bases at V and 6 bases at J, with 22 bases in the middle. The CDR3 spells CSAPRGTGRHPEAFF. The CDR3 nucleotides are TGCAGTGCTCCTAGGGGGACCGGACGGCACCCTGAAGCTTTCTTT.

This clonotype was detected a few times. V usage is TRBV3-1 and J usage is TRBJ2-3; 8 bases line up with TRBD2. Unmatched junction bases numbered 9, after V lost 0 bases and J lost 4 bases. This CDR3 region has 17 residues. In germline, CDR1 is LGHDT, CDR2 YNNKEL (reference sequence). The CDR3 sequence: CASSQDLLSGVPDTQYF. The CDR3 DNA follows: TGTGCCAGCAGCCAAGATCTGCTTAGCGGGGTCCCAGATACGCAGTATTTT.

The rearrangement links TRBV9 to TRBJ2-7, with D possibly TRBD2 on 6 matching bases. CDR1 SGDLS and CDR2 YYNGEE come from the germline V gene. V dropped 0 bases and J dropped 2 bases, with 15 bases sitting between them. The CDR3 spans 16 residues. The CDR3 loop is CASSVESGLAPYEQYF. In DNA form, the CDR3 reads TGTGCCAGCAGCGTAGAGTCGGGGCTAGCGCCCTACGAGCAGTACTTC.